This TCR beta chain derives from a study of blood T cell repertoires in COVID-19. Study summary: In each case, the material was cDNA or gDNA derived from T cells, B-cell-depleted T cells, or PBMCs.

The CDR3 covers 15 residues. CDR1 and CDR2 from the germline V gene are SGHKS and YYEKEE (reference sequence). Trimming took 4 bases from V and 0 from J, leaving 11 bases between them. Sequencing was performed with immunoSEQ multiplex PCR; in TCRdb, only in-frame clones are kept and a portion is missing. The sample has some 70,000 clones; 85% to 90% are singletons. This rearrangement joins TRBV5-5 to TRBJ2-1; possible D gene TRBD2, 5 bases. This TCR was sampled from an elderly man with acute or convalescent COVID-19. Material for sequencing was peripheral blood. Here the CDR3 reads CASSLLSVSYNEQFF. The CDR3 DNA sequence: TGTGCCAGCAGCCTCCTTAGCGTCTCCTACAATGAGCAGTTCTTC.